Each of the 29 T cell receptor beta chains below was sequenced from the same sample in a study of early T cells in non-severe SARS-CoV-2 infection. In TCRdb, the 5' RACE reads were re-called with MiXCR into one record per CDR3 protein. The table records around 70,000 distinct CDR3 sequences, around a sixth of them present only once. The specimen was whole blood. The receptors were gathered from an adult who was a healthcare worker with PCR-confirmed SARS-CoV-2 infection or an uninfected control (not recorded which).

This clonotype showed up just a few times. CDR3 sequence reads: CASSLPQLKRQYNEQFF. CDR3 nucleotide sequence: TGTGCCAGCAGCTTACCTCAGTTGAAGCGACAATACAATGAGCAGTTCTTC. The rearrangement links TRBV7-9 to TRBJ2-1; D is uncertain. The CDR3 runs to 17 residues. Germline CDR1 reads SEHNR; CDR2 reads FQNEAQ (reference sequence). With 2 bases removed from V and 4 bases from J, the gap between germline ends came to 18 bases.

This clonotype was observed many times. This chain uses TRBV28 with TRBJ2-3; tentatively, D is TRBD1 (7 bases). CDR1 and CDR2 (germline): MDHEN, SYDVKM. The V end lost 2 bases, the J end lost 2 bases, and 17 bases lay between the germline ends. This CDR3 comprises 17 residues. The CDR3 nucleotides are TGTGCCAGCAGTTTAGCGGGACAGCCTACCCCCACAGATACGCAGTATTTT. It specifies CASSLAGQPTPTDTQYF. Filled out from reference TRBV28 and TRBJ2-3, the complete variable domain reads DVKVTQSSRYLVKRTGEKVFLECVQDMDHENMFWYRQDPGLGLRLIYFSYDVKMKEKGDIPEGYSVSREKKERFSLILESASTNQTSMYLCASSLAGQPTPTDTQYFGPGTRLTVL.

This clonotype was seen a few times. The J gene is TRBJ2-7, the V gene TRBV19, with 8 bases fitting TRBD1. With 10 bases clipped from V and 3 bases from J, the junction kept 8 bases outside the gene matches. Per the germline V gene, CDR1 is LNHDA and CDR2 is SQIVND (reference sequence). The CDR3 is made up of 13 amino acids. Written as DNA, the CDR3 is TGTGCCACCTCTCCGGGACAGGTCTACGAGCAGTACTTC. Protein: CATSPGQVYEQYF.

This clonotype was seen a handful of times. The chain joins TRBV7-9 to TRBJ1-1; D gene ambiguous. The CDR3 consists of 14 residues. CDR1 and CDR2 from the germline V gene are SEHNR and FQNEAQ (reference sequence). V was trimmed by 3 bases and J by 0 bases, leaving 8 bases between them. The CDR3 DNA is TGTGCCAGCAGCTTGATCGCACTGAACACTGAAGCTTTCTTT. The encoded protein is CASSLIALNTEAFF.

This clonotype has only a few counts. The chain recombines TRBV28 with TRBJ2-7, with D possibly being TRBD1 or TRBD2 (7 bases each). The V gene lost 6 bases and the J gene lost 0 bases, with 18 bases spanning the gap. Per germline, CDR1 MDHEN and CDR2 SYDVKM. CDR3 size: 16 residues. Here the CDR3 DNA reads TGTGCCAGCAGGGAGGGAGGGACAGCGAGCTCCTACGAGCAGTACTTC. Its protein is CASREGGTASSYEQYF.

This clonotype was counted a few times. J is TRBJ2-7 and V is TRBV11-1; D is possibly TRBD1 (5 bases). The CDR3 is made up of 14 amino acids. Germline V CDR1 and CDR2: SGHAT, FQDESV (reference sequence). The V end lost 5 bases, the J end lost 0 bases, and 11 bases lay between the germline ends. Written as DNA, the CDR3 is TGTGCCAGCAGCACTCTCAGGGACTCCTACGAGCAGTACTTC. As protein: CASSTLRDSYEQYF.

This chain connects TRBV7-9 to TRBJ2-5, with a possible D match to TRBD1 (5 bases). V was clipped by 3 bases and J by 3 bases, with 11 bases between them. Germline CDR1 and CDR2: SEHNR and FQNEAQ (reference sequence). The CDR3 has 14 amino acids. The CDR3 coding sequence is TGTGCCAGCAGCTTCTTCCTAGGGGAAGAGACCCAGTACTTC. Protein sequence: CASSFFLGEETQYF.

This clonotype was counted between two and nine times. The V call is TRBV30, the J call TRBJ2-5, with D maybe TRBD2 (6 bases). Germline CDR1 and CDR2: GTSNPN and SVGIG (reference sequence). This CDR3 region has 13 residues. V was shortened by 3 bases and J by 5 bases, with 13 bases between the two germline ends. This chain's CDR3 is CAWRVGGVETQYF. The CDR3 bases are TGTGCCTGGAGAGTTGGCGGGGTCGAGACCCAGTACTTC.

This chain joins TRBV7-3 and TRBJ2-1, with 10 bases matching TRBD2. Losses at the gene ends were 5 bases for V and 6 bases for J; bases not matched to a gene: 7. The germline CDR1 and CDR2 sequences are SGHTA and FQGTGA. This CDR3 has 15 residues. In DNA form, the CDR3 reads TGTGCCAGCAGCCCCCGACTAGCGGGCCTCAATGAGCAGTTCTTC. It is translated as CASSPRLAGLNEQFF.

CDR3: CATSRDRGTGTREQYF. CDR3 DNA sequence: TGTGCCACCAGCAGAGATCGGGGGACAGGGACGAGGGAGCAGTACTTC. V is TRBV15 and J is TRBJ2-7; 9 bases line up with TRBD1. Losses at the gene ends were 0 bases for V and 7 bases for J; bases not matched to a gene: 10. The CDR3 runs 16 residues. CDR1 and CDR2 (germline): LNHNV, YYDKDF (reference sequence). The variable domain in full, completed from reference TRBV15 and TRBJ2-7, reads DAMVIQNPRYQVTQFGKPVTLSCSQTLNHNVMYWYQQKSSQAPKLLFHYYDKDFNNEADTPDNFQSRRPNTSFCFLDIRSPGLGDTAMYLCATSRDRGTGTREQYFGPGTRLTVT.

V gene TRBV30 combines with J gene TRBJ2-3; 9 bases fit TRBD1. CDR3 length equals 15 residues. The germline V gene encodes CDR1 GTSNPN and CDR2 SVGIG (reference sequence). V trimming: 3 bases; J trimming: 2 bases; junction bases outside the gene matches: 6. This CDR3 reads CAWRGGDRDTDTQYF. DNA for the CDR3: TGTGCCTGGAGGGGAGGGGACAGGGACACAGATACGCAGTATTTT.

This chain links TRBV28 with TRBJ1-4; D unresolved. The germline gives CDR1 MDHEN, CDR2 SYDVKM. There are 12 residues in the CDR3. V was trimmed by 6 bases and J by 4 bases, leaving 6 bases between them. CDR3 amino acids: CASRQFNEKLFF. The CDR3 region has the DNA TGTGCCAGCAGGCAGTTTAATGAAAAACTGTTTTTT.

At least ten counts were recorded for this clonotype. The rearrangement links TRBV6-5 to TRBJ1-1; no firm D call. Germline-derived CDR1 and CDR2 are MNHEY and SVGAGI. Trimming took 6 bases from V and 0 from J, leaving 8 bases between them. CDR3 length: 13 residues. CDR3 sequence (DNA): TGTGCCAGCAGCTCAAACGTGAACACTGAAGCTTTCTTT. Translated, it gives CASSSNVNTEAFF.

V usage is TRBV5-6 and J usage is TRBJ1-6; no reliable D call. The CDR3 totals 15 residues. Per the germline V gene, CDR1 is SGHDT and CDR2 is YYEEEE. V was shortened by 0 bases and J by 5 bases, with 9 bases between the two germline ends. The CDR3 DNA sequence: TGTGCCAGCAGCTTGGCCCAGATCAATAATTCACCCCTCCACTTT. This gives the protein CASSLAQINNSPLHF.

This clonotype was recorded many times. V and J are TRBV6-2 or TRBV6-3 and TRBJ2-7; 10 nucleotides match TRBD1. With V trimmed by 5 bases and J by 2 bases, 9 bases remained unmatched. Germline V gene data show CDR1 as MNHEY and CDR2 as SVGEGT. The CDR3 loop spans 16 amino acids. The CDR3 spells CASSLGEGTGAYEQYF. For the CDR3, the DNA is TGTGCCAGCAGTCTCGGGGAAGGGACAGGGGCCTACGAGCAGTACTTC.

The chain joins TRBV7-9 to TRBJ2-2, with TRBD1 matching over 7 bases. The length of the CDR3 is 15 residues. The V gene end was trimmed by 6 bases and the J gene end by 2 bases; junction bases not matched to a gene: 6. CDR1 and CDR2 (germline): SEHNR, FQNEAQ (reference sequence). CDR3 residues: CASSTDRENTGELFF. The CDR3 DNA sequence: TGTGCCAGCAGTACCGACAGGGAAAACACCGGGGAGCTGTTTTTT.

This clonotype turned up a few times. The chain uses TRBV20-1 and TRBJ2-7; tentative D call: TRBD2 (6 bases). Germline V lookup: CDR1 DFQATT, CDR2 SNEGSKA (reference sequence). Trimming stripped 0 bases from V and 2 bases from J, with 11 bases between. CDR3 length equals 14 residues. The DNA for the CDR3 is TGCAGTGCTAGAGATCAGGCGGGAACCTACGAGCAGTACTTC. Translated: CSARDQAGTYEQYF.

This clonotype showed up just once. V gene TRBV9 combines with J gene TRBJ2-7, with D tentatively TRBD1 (5 bases). Per germline, CDR1 SGDLS and CDR2 YYNGEE. CDR3 length: 17 amino acids. The ends were cut back, 2 bases at V and 0 bases at J, with 18 bases in the middle. CDR3 nucleotide sequence: TGTGCCAGCAGCGTCACCGACAGTCCTATCCTCTCCTACGAGCAGTACTTC. Its protein is CASSVTDSPILSYEQYF. Full variable domain (outside the CDR3, taken from reference TRBV9 and TRBJ2-7): DSGVTQTPKHLITATGQRVTLRCSPRSGDLSVYWYQQSLDQGLQFLIQYYNGEERAKGNILERFSAQQFPDLHSELNLSSLELGDSALYFCASSVTDSPILSYEQYFGPGTRLTVT.

The genes are TRBV12-3 or TRBV12-4 and TRBJ1-2; D is perhaps TRBD1 (6 bases). The CDR3 covers 14 residues. V lost 3 bases to trimming and J lost 7 bases, with 15 bases between them. CDR3: CASSLRGLLRGYTF. The CDR3 DNA reads TGTGCCAGCAGTTTGAGGGGGTTGTTGCGTGGCTACACCTTC.

There are many counts of this clonotype. The CDR3 DNA follows: TGTGCCAGCAGTGCCCGTCGGGTCAGCTCCTACAATGAGCAGTTCTTC. It yields the protein CASSARRVSSYNEQFF. The chain recombines TRBV6-1 with TRBJ2-1, with unresolved D. CDR1 and CDR2 from the germline V gene are MNHNS and SASEGT. This CDR3 comprises 16 residues. Trimming removed 4 bases at V and 0 bases at J, with 13 bases between.

The sample holds many counts of this clonotype. The J gene is TRBJ2-7, the V gene TRBV11-2; perhaps TRBD2 as D (5 bases). CDR1 is SGHAT, CDR2 FQNNGV, per germline. V was clipped by 8 bases and J by 7 bases, with 9 bases between them. The CDR3 runs to 10 residues. CDR3 sequence: CASEGWEQYF. CDR3 bases: TGTGCCAGCGAGGGTTGGGAGCAGTACTTC.

At least ten counts were recorded for this clonotype. V and J are TRBV6-2 or TRBV6-3 and TRBJ2-1; 14 nucleotides align to TRBD2. Germline V gene data show CDR1 as MNHEY and CDR2 as SVGEGT. CDR3 length equals 18 residues. V dropped 6 bases and J dropped 0; count of bases not matched to a gene: 7. CDR3 residues: CASRKGLAGDHSYNEQFF. The CDR3 DNA follows: TGTGCCAGCAGGAAGGGACTAGCGGGAGATCACTCCTACAATGAGCAGTTCTTC.

The chain is built from TRBV12-5 and TRBJ1-2; 9 positions match TRBD1. J gave up 4 bases and V 0 bases, and 6 bases lay outside the gene matches. The germline CDR1 and CDR2 sequences are LGHNT and FRNRAP. This CDR3 region has 16 residues. The CDR3 here is CASGLVNRGLVYGYTF. The CDR3 region has the DNA TGTGCTAGTGGTTTGGTTAACAGGGGGCTCGTCTATGGCTACACCTTC. The full variable domain, completed using reference TRBV12-5 and TRBJ1-2, is DARVTQTPRHKVTEMGQEVTMRCQPILGHNTVFWYRQTMMQGLELLAYFRNRAPLDDSGMPKDRFSAEMPDATLATLKIQPSEPRDSAVYFCASGLVNRGLVYGYTFGSGTRLTVV.

The table lists this clonotype with many counts. The chain couples TRBV13 to TRBJ2-5, with no clear D. CDR3 length equals 13 residues. Germline CDR1 is PRHDT and CDR2 is FYEKMQ (reference sequence). V lost 2 bases, J lost 1 base, and 5 bases lay in between. CDR3 residues: CASSLRLQETQYF. The CDR3 region has the DNA TGTGCCAGCAGCTTAAGACTCCAAGAGACCCAGTACTTC. Full variable domain (rest looked up from reference TRBV13 and TRBJ2-5): AAGVIQSPRHLIKEKRETATLKCYPIPRHDTVYWYQQGPGQDPQFLISFYEKMQSDKGSIPDRFSAQQFSDYHSELNMSSLELGDSALYFCASSLRLQETQYFGPGTRLLVL.

The rearrangement uses TRBV6-6 and TRBJ2-7; 8 nucleotides match TRBD1. This CDR3 is 15 amino acids long. CDR1 MNHNY and CDR2 SVGAGI come from the germline V gene (reference sequence). V lost 4 bases and J lost 6; bases outside the gene matches: 11. The DNA of the CDR3 is TGTGCCAGCAGTTCATCCGGGACAGGTGCCCGCGAGCAGTACTTC. Translation: CASSSSGTGAREQYF.

This chain uses TRBV6-1 with TRBJ2-3, with 11 bases matching TRBD2. The CDR3 sequence is 15 residues long. Unmatched junction bases numbered 8, after V lost 8 bases and J lost 4 bases. Germline V gene sequence: CDR1 MNHNS, CDR2 SASEGT. The CDR3 loop is CASRTGTSGPDTQYF. The CDR3 nucleotides are TGTGCCAGCCGGACCGGGACTAGCGGCCCAGATACGCAGTATTTT.

The V call is TRBV28, the J call TRBJ2-5, with D possibly being TRBD1 or TRBD2 (7 bases each). Germline V gene lookup returns CDR1 MDHEN and CDR2 SYDVKM. The CDR3 extends over 15 amino acids. V was cut by 4 bases and J by 1 base, with 13 bases left in between. Here the CDR3 reads CASSSDREGQETQYF. The DNA for the CDR3 is TGTGCCAGCAGTTCTGACAGGGAGGGCCAAGAGACCCAGTACTTC.

The table lists this clonotype with a few counts. The chain links TRBV4-3 to TRBJ2-1, with a weak D call TRBD1 (6 bases). V was cut by 1 base and J by 0 bases, with 13 bases left in between. In germline, CDR1 is LGHNA, CDR2 YSLEER. This CDR3 has 17 residues. In DNA, the CDR3 is TGCGCCAGCAGCCAAGTAACAGGGCCCATCTCCTACAATGAGCAGTTCTTC. Translation: CASSQVTGPISYNEQFF.

The gene calls are TRBV9 and TRBJ2-7; tentative D call: TRBD1 (6 bases). The CDR3 sequence is 13 residues long. Germline V lookup: CDR1 SGDLS, CDR2 YYNGEE. Trimming took 3 bases from V and 6 from J, leaving 13 bases between them. The CDR3 nucleotides are TGTGCCAGCAGCGAAACCGGACAGCTCGAGCAGTACTTC. This encodes CASSETGQLEQYF. Looking up the rest from reference TRBV9 and TRBJ2-7 gives the full variable domain: DSGVTQTPKHLITATGQRVTLRCSPRSGDLSVYWYQQSLDQGLQFLIQYYNGEERAKGNILERFSAQQFPDLHSELNLSSLELGDSALYFCASSETGQLEQYFGPGTRLTVT.